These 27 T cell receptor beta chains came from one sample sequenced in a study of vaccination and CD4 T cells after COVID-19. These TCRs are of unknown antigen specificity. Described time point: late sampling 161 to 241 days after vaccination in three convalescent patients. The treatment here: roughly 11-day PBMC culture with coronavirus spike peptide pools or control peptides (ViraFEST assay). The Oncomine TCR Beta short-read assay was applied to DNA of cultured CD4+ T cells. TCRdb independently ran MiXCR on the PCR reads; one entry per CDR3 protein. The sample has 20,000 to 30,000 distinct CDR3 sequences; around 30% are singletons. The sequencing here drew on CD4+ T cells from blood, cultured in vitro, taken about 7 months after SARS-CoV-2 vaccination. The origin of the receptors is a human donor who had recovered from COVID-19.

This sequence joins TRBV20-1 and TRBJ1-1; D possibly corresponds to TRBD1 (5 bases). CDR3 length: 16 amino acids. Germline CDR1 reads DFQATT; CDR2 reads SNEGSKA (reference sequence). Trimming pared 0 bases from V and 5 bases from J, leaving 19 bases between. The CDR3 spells CSARDLWQGSRTEAFF. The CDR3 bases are TGCAGTGCTAGAGATCTTTGGCAGGGAAGTAGGACTGAAGCTTTCTTT.

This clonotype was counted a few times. CDR3 nucleotides: TGTGCCACCAGCAGAGATACGGGAGGGCCTGGTGAGCAGTTCTTC. Protein product: CATSRDTGGPGEQFF. The V gene is TRBV15, the J gene TRBJ2-1; 8 bases map to TRBD2. Germline loops: CDR1 LNHNV, CDR2 YYDKDF (reference sequence). Unmatched junction bases numbered 7, after V lost 0 bases and J lost 9 bases. The CDR3 has 15 residues. The entire variable domain, with the rest obtained from reference TRBV15 and TRBJ2-1, is as follows: DAMVIQNPRYQVTQFGKPVTLSCSQTLNHNVMYWYQQKSSQAPKLLFHYYDKDFNNEADTPDNFQSRRPNTSFCFLDIRSPGLGDTAMYLCATSRDTGGPGEQFFGPGTRLTVL.

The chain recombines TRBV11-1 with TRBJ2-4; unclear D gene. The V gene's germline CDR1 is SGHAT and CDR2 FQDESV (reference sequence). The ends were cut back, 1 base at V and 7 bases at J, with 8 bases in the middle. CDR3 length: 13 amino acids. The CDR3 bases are TGTGCCAGCAGCTTAGGGGTCTTTAACATTCAGTACTTC. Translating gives CASSLGVFNIQYF.

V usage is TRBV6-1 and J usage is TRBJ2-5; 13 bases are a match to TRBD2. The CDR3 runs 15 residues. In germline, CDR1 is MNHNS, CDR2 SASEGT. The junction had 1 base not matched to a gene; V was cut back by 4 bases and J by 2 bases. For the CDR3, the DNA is TGTGCCAGCAGTGGGGGACTAGCGGGGCAAGAGACCCAGTACTTC. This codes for CASSGGLAGQETQYF.

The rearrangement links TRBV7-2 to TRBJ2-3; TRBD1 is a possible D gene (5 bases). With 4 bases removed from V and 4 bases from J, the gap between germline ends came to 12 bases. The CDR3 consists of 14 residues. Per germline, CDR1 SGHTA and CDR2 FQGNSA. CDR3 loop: CASSWGVLSDTQYF. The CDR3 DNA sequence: TGTGCCAGCAGCTGGGGCGTTTTGTCAGATACGCAGTATTTT.

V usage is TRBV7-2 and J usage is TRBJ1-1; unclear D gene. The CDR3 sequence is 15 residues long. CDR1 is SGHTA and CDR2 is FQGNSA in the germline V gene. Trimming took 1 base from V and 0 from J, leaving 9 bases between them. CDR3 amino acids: CASSLGGRLNTEAFF. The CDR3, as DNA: TGTGCCAGCAGCTTAGGTGGCCGATTGAACACTGAAGCTTTCTTT.

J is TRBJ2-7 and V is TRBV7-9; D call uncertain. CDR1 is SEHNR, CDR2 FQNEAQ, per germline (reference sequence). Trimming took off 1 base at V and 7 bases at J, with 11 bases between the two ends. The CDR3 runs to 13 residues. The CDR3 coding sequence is TGTGCCAGCAGCTTAGGGAGCCTGGGGGAGCAGTACTTC. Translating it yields CASSLGSLGEQYF.

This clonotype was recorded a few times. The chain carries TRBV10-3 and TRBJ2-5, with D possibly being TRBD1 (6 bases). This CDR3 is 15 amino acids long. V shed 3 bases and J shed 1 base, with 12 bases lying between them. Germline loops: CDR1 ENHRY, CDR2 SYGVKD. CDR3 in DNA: TGTGCCATCAGTGACTCCACAGGGCCCCAAGAGACCCAGTACTTC. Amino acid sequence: CAISDSTGPQETQYF.

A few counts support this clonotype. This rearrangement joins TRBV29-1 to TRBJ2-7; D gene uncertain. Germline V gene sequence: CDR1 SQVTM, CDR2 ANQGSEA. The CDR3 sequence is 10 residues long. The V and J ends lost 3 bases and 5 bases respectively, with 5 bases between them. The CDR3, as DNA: TGCAGCGTTGATCGTCACGAGCAGTACTTC. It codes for CSVDRHEQYF.

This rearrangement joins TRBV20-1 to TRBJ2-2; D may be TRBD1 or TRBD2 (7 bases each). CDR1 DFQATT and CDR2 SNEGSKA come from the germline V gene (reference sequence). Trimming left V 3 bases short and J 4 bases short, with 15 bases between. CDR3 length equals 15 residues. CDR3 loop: CSARGGTAPTGELFF. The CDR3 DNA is TGCAGTGCTAGGGGGGGGACAGCTCCCACCGGGGAGCTGTTTTTT.

The CDR3 nucleotides read TGTGCCAGTAACCAGGACAGGGACTTTAACTATGGCTACACCTTC. The encoded protein is CASNQDRDFNYGYTF. J is TRBJ1-2 and V is TRBV19; 8 bases are shared with TRBD1. Germline CDR1 and CDR2: LNHDA and SQIVND (reference sequence). The CDR3 has 15 residues. The V gene end was trimmed by 7 bases and the J gene end by 1 base; junction bases not matched to a gene: 8.

The CDR3 bases are TGTGCCAGCAGCCCTTATGACAGGGGCTACGAGCAGTACTTC. This gives the protein CASSPYDRGYEQYF. The V and J genes are TRBV5-4 and TRBJ2-7; TRBD1 matches at 8 bases. CDR1 is SGHNT, CDR2 YYREEE, per germline (reference sequence). The trim removed 4 bases at V and 3 bases at J, leaving 6 bases unmatched. The CDR3 contains 14 residues.

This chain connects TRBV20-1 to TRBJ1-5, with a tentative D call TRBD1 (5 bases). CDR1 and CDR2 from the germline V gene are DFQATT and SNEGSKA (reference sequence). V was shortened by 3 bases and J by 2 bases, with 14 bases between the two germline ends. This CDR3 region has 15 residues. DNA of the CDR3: TGCAGTGCTAGCGCAGGGCCGGGGGGCAATCAGCCCCAGCATTTT. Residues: CSASAGPGGNQPQHF.

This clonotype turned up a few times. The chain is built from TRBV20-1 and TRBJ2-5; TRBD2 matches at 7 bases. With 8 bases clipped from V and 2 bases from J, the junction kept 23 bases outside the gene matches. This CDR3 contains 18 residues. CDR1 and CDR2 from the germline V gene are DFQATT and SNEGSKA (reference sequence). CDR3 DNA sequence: TGCAGTACCGGGGGGTCAGTGGGTGGCAATAGCTTTCAAGAGACCCAGTACTTC. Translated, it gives CSTGGSVGGNSFQETQYF.

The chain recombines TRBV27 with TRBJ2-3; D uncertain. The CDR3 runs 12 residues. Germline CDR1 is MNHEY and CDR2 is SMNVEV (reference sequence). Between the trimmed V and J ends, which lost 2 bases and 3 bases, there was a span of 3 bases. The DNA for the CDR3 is TGTGCCAGCAGTTTAATTACAGATACGCAGTATTTT. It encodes CASSLITDTQYF.

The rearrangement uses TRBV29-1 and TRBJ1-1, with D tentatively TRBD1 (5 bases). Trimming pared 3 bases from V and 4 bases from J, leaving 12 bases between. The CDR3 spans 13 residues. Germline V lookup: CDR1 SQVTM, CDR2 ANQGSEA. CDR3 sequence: CSVERGLGTEAFF. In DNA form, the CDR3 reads TGCAGCGTTGAGAGGGGCTTGGGCACTGAAGCTTTCTTT.

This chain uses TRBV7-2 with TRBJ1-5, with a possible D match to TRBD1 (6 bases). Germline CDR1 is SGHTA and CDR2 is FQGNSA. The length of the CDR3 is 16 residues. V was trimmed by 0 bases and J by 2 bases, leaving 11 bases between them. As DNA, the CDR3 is TGTGCCAGCAGCTTAGCGGGGGGGCATGGCAATCAGCCCCAGCATTTT. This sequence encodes CASSLAGGHGNQPQHF.

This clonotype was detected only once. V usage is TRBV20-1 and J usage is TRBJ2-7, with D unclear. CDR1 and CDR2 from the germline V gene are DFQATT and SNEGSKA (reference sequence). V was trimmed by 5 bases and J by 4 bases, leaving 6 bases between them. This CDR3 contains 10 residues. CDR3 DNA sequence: TGCAGTGCTGGGCAATACGAGCAGTACTTC. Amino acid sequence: CSAGQYEQYF.

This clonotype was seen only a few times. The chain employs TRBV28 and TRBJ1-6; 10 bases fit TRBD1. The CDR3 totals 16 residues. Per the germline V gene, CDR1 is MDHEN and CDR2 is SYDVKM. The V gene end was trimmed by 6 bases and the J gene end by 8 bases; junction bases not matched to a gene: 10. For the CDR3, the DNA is TGTGCCAGCAGACCGCGGGACAGGGGTTCTTATTCACCCCTCCACTTT. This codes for CASRPRDRGSYSPLHF.

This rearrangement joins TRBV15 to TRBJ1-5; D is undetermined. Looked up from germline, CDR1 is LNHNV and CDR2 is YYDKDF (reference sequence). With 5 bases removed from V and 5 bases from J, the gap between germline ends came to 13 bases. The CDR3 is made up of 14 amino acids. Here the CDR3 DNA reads TGTGCCACCAGCTTTAGTGGGATTGATCAGCCCCAGCATTTT. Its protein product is CATSFSGIDQPQHF. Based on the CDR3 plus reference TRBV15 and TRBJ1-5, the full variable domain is DAMVIQNPRYQVTQFGKPVTLSCSQTLNHNVMYWYQQKSSQAPKLLFHYYDKDFNNEADTPDNFQSRRPNTSFCFLDIRSPGLGDTAMYLCATSFSGIDQPQHFGDGTRLSIL.

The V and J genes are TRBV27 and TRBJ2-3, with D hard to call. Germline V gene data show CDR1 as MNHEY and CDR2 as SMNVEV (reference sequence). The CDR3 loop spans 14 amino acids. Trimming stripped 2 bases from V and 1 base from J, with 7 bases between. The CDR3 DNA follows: TGTGCCAGCAGTTTACAGCAGGGCACAGATACGCAGTATTTT. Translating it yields CASSLQQGTDTQYF.

The CDR3 region is CASRSGATDTQYF. The CDR3 nucleotides are TGTGCCAGCAGGTCGGGAGCCACAGATACGCAGTATTTT. The chain has TRBV6-1 and TRBJ2-3, with D tentatively TRBD2 (6 bases). Trimming removed 6 bases at V and 2 bases at J, with 9 bases between. This CDR3 has 13 amino acids. The germline V gene encodes CDR1 MNHNS and CDR2 SASEGT.

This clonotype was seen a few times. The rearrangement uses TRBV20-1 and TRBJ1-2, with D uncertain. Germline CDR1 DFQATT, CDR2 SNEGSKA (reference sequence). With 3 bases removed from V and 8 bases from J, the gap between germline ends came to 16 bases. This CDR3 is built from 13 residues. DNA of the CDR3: TGCAGTGCTAGTGAGCGGCTTACGGGAGGCTACACCTTC. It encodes CSASERLTGGYTF.

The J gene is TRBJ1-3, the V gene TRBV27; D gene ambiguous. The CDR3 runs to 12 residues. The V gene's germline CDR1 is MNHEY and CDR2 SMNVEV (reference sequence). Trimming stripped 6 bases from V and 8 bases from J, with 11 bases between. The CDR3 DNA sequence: TGTGCCAGCAGGGGTATCGCGGACACCATATATTTT. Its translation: CASRGIADTIYF.

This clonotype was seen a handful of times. The CDR3 here is CASSSTSQAGGYTF. CDR3 nucleotides: TGTGCCAGCAGCTCGACCTCACAGGCGGGGGGCTACACCTTC. This rearrangement joins TRBV7-2 to TRBJ1-2, with D perhaps matching TRBD1 (5 bases). The CDR3 is 14 residues long. From germline, CDR1 is SGHTA and CDR2 FQGNSA. The V and J ends lost 4 bases and 8 bases respectively, with 17 bases between them.

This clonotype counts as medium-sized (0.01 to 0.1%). The CDR3, as DNA: TGTGCCAGCAGTAGTGCAGCGGGGGCGGGAGGGACTGAAGCTTTCTTT. Amino acid sequence: CASSSAAGAGGTEAFF. This chain joins TRBV6-1 and TRBJ1-1, with D possibly TRBD1 on 6 matching bases. Germline CDR1 MNHNS, CDR2 SASEGT. The germline V and J ends were trimmed by 5 bases and 5 bases, with 21 bases remaining between them. The CDR3 is 16 residues long.

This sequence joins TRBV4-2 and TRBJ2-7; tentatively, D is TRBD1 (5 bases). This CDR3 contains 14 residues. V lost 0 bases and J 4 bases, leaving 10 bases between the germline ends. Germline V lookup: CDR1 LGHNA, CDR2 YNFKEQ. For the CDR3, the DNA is TGTGCCAGCAGCCAAGATTATTCAGGGTACGAGCAGTACTTC. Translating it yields CASSQDYSGYEQYF.